This T cell receptor beta chain appears in the sequencing data of a study of control samples from healthy donors and cancer patients. The CDR3 is made up of 14 amino acids. Per the germline V gene, CDR1 is GTSNPN and CDR2 is SVGIG (reference sequence). The germline V and J ends were trimmed by 3 bases and 0 bases, with 9 bases remaining between them. The repertoire was sequenced with immunoSEQ multiplex PCR; TCRdb's copy has only in-frame clones and lacks some. The repertoire holds roughly 200,000 clones, with 91% as singletons. This clonotype originated in a young man in good health. V is TRBV30 and J is TRBJ1-3; D is undetermined. The sequencing sample was made of blood. The CDR3 protein is CAWRLSRSGNTIYF. CDR3 nucleotides: TGTGCCTGGAGACTAAGCCGCTCTGGAAACACCATATATTTT.